One sample yielded the 4 T cell receptor beta chains listed below, sequenced in a study of CD8 T cells in Susac syndrome. An amount of RNA that ranged from roughly 0.45 to 1 ug was reverse transcribed with random hexamers. MiXCR, run by TCRdb on the immunoSEQ multiplex PCR reads, gives a single entry per CDR3 protein. The sample carries approximately 160,000 distinct CDR3 sequences, about 96% recorded once. The sample was CD4+ T cells from PBMCs. These receptors were obtained from a human donor with Susac syndrome.

The chain joins TRBV7-9 to TRBJ1-4, with no clear D. Per germline, CDR1 SEHNR and CDR2 FQNEAQ (reference sequence). The length of the CDR3 is 14 residues. Trimming removed 5 bases at V and 7 bases at J, with 14 bases between. CDR3 sequence: CASSHLVLGEKLFF. DNA of the CDR3: TGTGCCAGCAGCCACCTGGTCCTCGGTGAAAAACTGTTTTTT. Complete variable domain (other parts from reference TRBV7-9 and TRBJ1-4): DTGVSQNPRHKITKRGQNVTFRCDPISEHNRLYWYRQTLGQGPEFLTYFQNEAQLEKSRLLSDRFSAERPKGSFSTLEIQRTEQGDSAMYLCASSHLVLGEKLFFGSGTQLSVL.

V usage is TRBV11-2 and J usage is TRBJ1-1; 7 positions match TRBD1. The CDR3 contains 14 residues. V shed 5 bases, J shed 7 bases, and the junction held 10 bases outside the gene matches. Germline V gene sequence: CDR1 SGHAT, CDR2 FQNNGV. The DNA for the CDR3 is TGTGCCAGCAGCGGGACACAGGGGCGATTTGAAGCTTTCTTT. This translates into CASSGTQGRFEAFF.

The chain links TRBV25-1 to TRBJ2-2; TRBD2 agrees at 9 bases. CDR1 and CDR2 from the germline V gene are MGHDK and SYGVNS. Trimming at V came to 8 bases and at J to 3 bases, leaving 4 bases not matched to a gene. This CDR3 has 14 residues. CDR3 amino acids: CASQGLAHTGELFF. The CDR3 nucleotides read TGTGCCAGCCAGGGACTAGCACACACCGGGGAGCTGTTTTTT.

The gene calls are TRBV30 and TRBJ2-7; D uncertain. Per germline, CDR1 GTSNPN and CDR2 SVGIG (reference sequence). The V gene lost 0 bases and the J gene lost 5 bases, with 5 bases spanning the gap. The CDR3 extends over 11 amino acids. The CDR3 region has the DNA TGTGCCTGGAGTGTGTCGAACGAGCAGTACTTC. Its protein is CAWSVSNEQYF.